Each of the 18 T cell receptor beta chains below was sequenced from the same sample in a study of shared clonotypes between healthy human individuals. This table comes from immunoSEQ multiplex PCR, and its TCRdb copy is limited to in-frame clones, with some not included. The sample yields just over 2,000,000 clones, 85% to 95% seen once. Sequencing was carried out using naive CD4+ T cells sorted from blood. Described subset: CD45RA+ positively selected. The receptors derive from a man between 18 and 35 years old in good health.

The genes are TRBV5-4 and TRBJ2-1; TRBD2 might be the D (5 bases). The length of the CDR3 is 15 residues. In germline, CDR1 is SGHNT, CDR2 YYREEE (reference sequence). The V gene lost 1 base and the J gene lost 0 bases, with 8 bases spanning the gap. The CDR3 is CASSLSAVSYNEQFF. CDR3 sequence (DNA): TGTGCCAGCAGCTTGTCAGCGGTCTCCTACAATGAGCAGTTCTTC.

This clone was recorded only once. This chain connects TRBV7-2 to TRBJ2-1; D remains unclear. The CDR3 loop spans 12 amino acids. Between the trimmed V and J ends, which lost 6 bases and 8 bases, there was a span of 11 bases. Germline V gene data show CDR1 as SGHTA and CDR2 as FQGNSA. CDR3 sequence: CASSPQWDEQFF. In DNA, the CDR3 is TGTGCCAGCAGTCCCCAGTGGGATGAGCAGTTCTTC.

The CDR3 nucleotides read TGTGCCAGCAGCTTAGTTGCTGGTCTTGGAAACGGGGAGCTGTTTTTT. This codes for CASSLVAGLGNGELFF. The chain is built from TRBV7-2 and TRBJ2-2; D uncertain. CDR3 size: 16 residues. V was pared by 1 base and J by 7 bases, with 16 bases between. The germline V gene encodes CDR1 SGHTA and CDR2 FQGNSA.

In this sample, this clone turned up once. This chain uses TRBV25-1 with TRBJ1-4; D unclear. The germline gives CDR1 MGHDK, CDR2 SYGVNS. This CDR3 region has 14 residues. Trimming left V 3 bases short and J 0 bases short, with 5 bases between. The CDR3 here is CASSDWATNEKLFF. The CDR3 DNA is TGTGCCAGCAGTGACTGGGCAACTAATGAAAAACTGTTTTTT.

The chain joins TRBV2 to TRBJ1-1; D is ambiguous. Per germline, CDR1 SNHLY and CDR2 FYNNEI. This CDR3 is built from 11 residues. V was cut by 3 bases and J by 6 bases, with 5 bases left in between. This CDR3 reads CASSEGSEAFF. CDR3 nucleotides: TGTGCCAGCAGTGAGGGTTCTGAAGCTTTCTTT. Full variable domain (outside the CDR3, taken from reference TRBV2 and TRBJ1-1): EPEVTQTPSHQVTQMGQEVILRCVPISNHLYFYWYRQILGQKVEFLVSFYNNEISEKSEIFDDQFSVERPDGSNFTLKIRSTKLEDSAMYFCASSEGSEAFFGQGTRLTVV.

A few counts support this clone. The V and J genes are TRBV10-3 and TRBJ2-1; 11 nucleotides match TRBD1. Germline lookup yields CDR1 ENHRY and CDR2 SYGVKD. V shed 6 bases and J 3 bases; nucleotides not matched to a gene: 1. There are 14 residues in the CDR3. The CDR3 reads CAIRGQGVYNEQFF. As DNA, the CDR3 is TGTGCCATCAGGGGACAGGGGGTCTACAATGAGCAGTTCTTC.

Turning to this clone: Other nucleotide sequences from this sample produce the same CDR3. The chain joins TRBV4-1 to TRBJ1-6; D ambiguous. Looked up from germline, CDR1 is MGHRA and CDR2 is YSYEKL. V was trimmed by 1 base and J by 9 bases, leaving 7 bases between them. This CDR3 contains 13 residues. CDR3 DNA sequence: TGCGCCAGCAGCCAAGTCAACCCTTCACCCCTCCACTTT. Its protein product is CASSQVNPSPLHF.

The J gene is TRBJ2-3, the V gene TRBV9, with 12 bases lining up with TRBD2. Germline CDR1 is SGDLS and CDR2 is YYNGEE. The V gene end was trimmed by 0 bases and the J gene end by 4 bases; junction bases not matched to a gene: 6. The CDR3 runs 17 residues. This CDR3 is CASSVDILAGGSDTQYF. The CDR3 DNA follows: TGTGCCAGCAGCGTAGATATCCTAGCGGGGGGGTCAGATACGCAGTATTTT.

The V and J genes are TRBV6-5 and TRBJ2-7; 12 nucleotides agree with TRBD1. Trimming removed 4 bases from V and 3 bases from J; junction bases left unmatched: 7. CDR1 and CDR2 from the germline V gene are MNHEY and SVGAGI. The CDR3 has 16 residues. The CDR3: CASSSWGQGAVYEQYF. DNA of the CDR3: TGTGCCAGCAGTTCATGGGGACAGGGGGCTGTCTACGAGCAGTACTTC.

The chain links TRBV10-1 to TRBJ1-5; unclear D gene. V was clipped by 4 bases and J by 8 bases, with 27 bases between them. Germline lookup yields CDR1 WNHNN and CDR2 SYGVQD (reference sequence). The CDR3 sequence is 18 residues long. DNA for the CDR3: TGCGCCAGCAGTGGCCCCATTGGACGGAGTGGAGTTTGTAAGCCCCAGCATTTT. This encodes CASSGPIGRSGVCKPQHF.

The chain combines TRBV28 with TRBJ1-4; 7 bases match TRBD1. The CDR3 consists of 17 residues. V shed 2 bases, J shed 2 bases, and the junction held 8 bases outside the gene matches. The germline V gene encodes CDR1 MDHEN and CDR2 SYDVKM. CDR3 residues: CASSLGSRGATNEKLFF. CDR3 sequence (DNA): TGTGCCAGCAGTTTAGGGTCCAGGGGGGCGACTAATGAAAAACTGTTTTTT.

CDR3 sequence: CASSGYREEQYF. In DNA form, the CDR3 reads TGTGCCAGCAGTGGATACAGGGAGGAGCAGTACTTC. The chain employs TRBV6-1 and TRBJ2-7; TRBD1 is a possible D gene (6 bases). The ends were cut back, 4 bases at V and 7 bases at J, with 11 bases in the middle. The CDR3 covers 12 residues. Germline V gene data show CDR1 as MNHNS and CDR2 as SASEGT.

The rearrangement uses TRBV6-1 and TRBJ2-7, with 10 bases fitting TRBD1. The germline CDR1 and CDR2 sequences are MNHNS and SASEGT. Trimming took 4 bases from V and 6 from J; bases not matched to a gene: 6. The CDR3 spans 14 residues. The CDR3 DNA reads TGTGCCAGCAGTGGCGACAGGGGGCATCGCGAGCAGTACTTC. Translation: CASSGDRGHREQYF.

This clone appeared once. V gene TRBV5-1 combines with J gene TRBJ1-3, with 7 positions matching TRBD1. The trim removed 2 bases at V and 0 bases at J, leaving 5 bases unmatched. The CDR3 is 16 residues long. Germline values: CDR1 SGHRS, CDR2 YFSETQ. CDR3 in DNA: TGCGCCAGCAGCTTTGACAGGGTGGACTCTGGAAACACCATATATTTT. This encodes CASSFDRVDSGNTIYF.

The chain couples TRBV25-1 to TRBJ2-1; 9 bases match TRBD1. The CDR3 has 16 residues. With 2 bases clipped from V and 4 bases from J, the junction kept 6 bases outside the gene matches. The germline gives CDR1 MGHDK, CDR2 SYGVNS. CDR3 bases: TGTGCCAGCAGTGAAGGGGGGACAGGGTTTTACAATGAGCAGTTCTTC. Encoded protein: CASSEGGTGFYNEQFF.

This clone appeared a single time. The rearrangement joins TRBV11-2 to TRBJ2-2, with D perhaps assigned TRBD1 or TRBD2 (5 bases each). This CDR3 comprises 16 residues. V was cut by 3 bases and J by 6 bases, with 17 bases left in between. Germline lookup yields CDR1 SGHAT and CDR2 FQNNGV. The CDR3: CASSFRRQGPSGELFF. DNA of the CDR3: TGTGCCAGCAGCTTTAGGAGGCAGGGACCATCCGGGGAGCTGTTTTTT.

This chain links TRBV30 with TRBJ1-2, with D perhaps matching TRBD1 (6 bases). CDR1 GTSNPN and CDR2 SVGIG come from the germline V gene (reference sequence). The CDR3 is 14 residues long. Trimming stripped 0 bases from V and 4 bases from J, with 12 bases between. CDR3 region: CAWSVDGGGYGYTF. In nucleotides, the CDR3 is TGTGCCTGGAGTGTAGACGGGGGCGGCTATGGCTACACCTTC.

Notes on this clone: Other DNA sequences in this sample translate to the same CDR3. The chain links TRBV7-3 to TRBJ1-1; the D gene is possibly TRBD1 (5 bases). The V end was cut by 0 bases, the J end by 4 bases, with 6 bases between. The CDR3 spans 13 residues. Germline CDR1 and CDR2: SGHTA and FQGTGA. The CDR3 reads CASSLTGGTEAFF. CDR3 sequence (DNA): TGTGCCAGCAGCTTAACGGGGGGCACTGAAGCTTTCTTT.